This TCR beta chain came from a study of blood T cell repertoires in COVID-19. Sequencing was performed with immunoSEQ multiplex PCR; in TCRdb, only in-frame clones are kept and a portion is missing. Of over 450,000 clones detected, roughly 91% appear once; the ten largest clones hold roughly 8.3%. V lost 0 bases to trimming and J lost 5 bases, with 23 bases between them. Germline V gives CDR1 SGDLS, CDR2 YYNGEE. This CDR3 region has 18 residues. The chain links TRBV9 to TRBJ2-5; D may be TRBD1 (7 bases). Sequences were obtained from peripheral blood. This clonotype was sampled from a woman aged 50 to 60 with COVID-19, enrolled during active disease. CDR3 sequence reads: CASSVEGDPRGVTETQYF. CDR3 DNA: TGTGCCAGCAGCGTAGAAGGGGACCCCAGGGGGGTGACGGAGACCCAGTACTTC.